This TCR beta chain was sequenced in a study of cytomegalovirus exposure and HLA in healthy donors. Study as a whole: It was reported in a later analysis that the 95 to 150 validation repertoires used the same platform as the 500 to 700 first-cohort repertoires.

Repertoires were generated with immunoSEQ multiplex PCR, while TCRdb's copy carries only in-frame clones and drops some. Of about 250,000 clones in the sample, more than 85% are singletons; the top ten hold around 13%. Details on this clone: The antigen remains unidentified.

CDR1 and CDR2 from the germline V gene are DFQATT and SNEGSKA (reference sequence). V lost 4 bases and J lost 8, with 8 bases in between. This CDR3 comprises 10 residues. The study, taken as a whole, reports: The TCR clusters that emerged in the first cohort tended, a later analysis found, to co-occur in the 110 or so validation repertoires. A few of the chains that were CMV-associated were confirmed in vitro to be specific for CMV antigens. Rare TCR sequences predominated, though certain public TCRs were found in many donors.

Sequencing was performed on PBMCs. The chain is built from TRBV20-1 and TRBJ2-5; D gene uncertain. This sequence originates from a man in his late teens or twenties in good health and CMV-seropositive. The CDR3 DNA follows: TGCAGTGCTACCAAGAATACCCAGTACTTC. This translates into CSATKNTQYF.